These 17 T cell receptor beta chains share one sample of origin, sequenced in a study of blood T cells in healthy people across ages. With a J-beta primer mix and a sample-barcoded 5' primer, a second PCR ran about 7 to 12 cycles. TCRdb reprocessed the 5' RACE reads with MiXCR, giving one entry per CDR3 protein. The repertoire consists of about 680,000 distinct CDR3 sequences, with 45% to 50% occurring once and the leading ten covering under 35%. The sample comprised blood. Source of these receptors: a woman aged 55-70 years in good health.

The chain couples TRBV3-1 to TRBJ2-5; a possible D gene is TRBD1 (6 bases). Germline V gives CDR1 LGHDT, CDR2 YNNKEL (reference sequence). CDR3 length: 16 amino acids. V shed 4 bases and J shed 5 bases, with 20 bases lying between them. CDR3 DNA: TGTGCCAGCAGCCCCTCCCAGGGGACCCCCTCGGAGACCCAGTACTTC. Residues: CASSPSQGTPSETQYF.

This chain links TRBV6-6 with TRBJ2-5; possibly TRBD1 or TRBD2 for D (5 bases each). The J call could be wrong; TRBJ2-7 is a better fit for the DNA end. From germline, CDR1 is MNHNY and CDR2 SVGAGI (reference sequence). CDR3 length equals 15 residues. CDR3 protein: CASSSVGAVNYEQYF. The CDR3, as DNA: TGTGCCAGCAGTTCGGTCGGGGCGGTTAACTACGAGCAGTACTTC.

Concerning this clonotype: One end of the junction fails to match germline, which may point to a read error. DNA for the CDR3: TGCGCCAGAAGCCGACGCTTAGCGGGAGGCGGGCTAAACGAGCAGTACTTC. Encoded protein: CARSRRLAGGGLNEQYF. V usage is TRBV4-3 and J usage is TRBJ2-5; 10 positions agree with TRBD2. Near its end, the DNA agrees better with TRBJ2-7, so the J call may be wrong. The germline gives CDR1 LGHNA, CDR2 YSLEER. This CDR3 spans 17 amino acids.

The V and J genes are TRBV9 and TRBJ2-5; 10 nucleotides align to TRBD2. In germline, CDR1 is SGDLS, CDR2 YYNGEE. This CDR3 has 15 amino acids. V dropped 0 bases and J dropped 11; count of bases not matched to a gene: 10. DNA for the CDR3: TGTGCCAGCAGCGTAGCGGCTAGCGGGAGCAATGAGCAGTACTTC. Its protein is CASSVAASGSNEQYF.

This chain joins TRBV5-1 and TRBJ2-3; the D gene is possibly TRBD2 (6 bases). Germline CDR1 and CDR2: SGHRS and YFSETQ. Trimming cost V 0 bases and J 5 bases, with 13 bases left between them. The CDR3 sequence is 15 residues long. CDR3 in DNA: TGCGCCAGCAGCTTGGACGGGAGAGTATTAGATACGCAGTATTTT. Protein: CASSLDGRVLDTQYF.

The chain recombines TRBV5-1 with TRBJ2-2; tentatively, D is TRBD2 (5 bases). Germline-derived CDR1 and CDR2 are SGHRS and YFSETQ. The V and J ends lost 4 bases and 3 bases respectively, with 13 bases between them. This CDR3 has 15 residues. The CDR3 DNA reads TGCGCCAGCAGCGATCGGACTGGAGACACCGGGGAGCTGTTTTTT. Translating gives CASSDRTGDTGELFF.

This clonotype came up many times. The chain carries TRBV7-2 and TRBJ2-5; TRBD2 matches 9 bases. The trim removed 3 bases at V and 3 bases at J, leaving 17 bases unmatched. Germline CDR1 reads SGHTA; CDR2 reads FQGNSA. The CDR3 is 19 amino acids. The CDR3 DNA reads TGTGCCAGCAGCTTTAGGCCGACCCGGGCTAGCGGGACCAAAGAGACCCAGTACTTC. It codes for CASSFRPTRASGTKETQYF.

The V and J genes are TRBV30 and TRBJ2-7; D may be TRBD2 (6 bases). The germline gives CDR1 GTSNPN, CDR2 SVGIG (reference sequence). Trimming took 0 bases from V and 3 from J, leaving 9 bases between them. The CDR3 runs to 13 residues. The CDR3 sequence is CAWSVGGVYEQYF. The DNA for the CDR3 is TGTGCCTGGAGTGTAGGAGGGGTCTACGAGCAGTACTTC.

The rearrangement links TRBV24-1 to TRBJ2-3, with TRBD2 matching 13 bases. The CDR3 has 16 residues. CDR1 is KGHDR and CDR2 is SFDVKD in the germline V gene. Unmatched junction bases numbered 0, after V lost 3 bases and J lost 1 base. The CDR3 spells CATSDGLAGGTDTQYF. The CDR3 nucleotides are TGTGCCACCAGTGATGGACTAGCGGGGGGCACAGATACGCAGTATTTT.

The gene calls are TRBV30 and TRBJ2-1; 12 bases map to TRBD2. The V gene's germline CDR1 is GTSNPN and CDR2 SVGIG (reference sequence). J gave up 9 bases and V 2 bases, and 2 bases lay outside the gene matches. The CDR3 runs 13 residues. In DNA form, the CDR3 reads TGTGCCTGGAGTACGACTAGCGGGAGTGAGCAGTTCTTC. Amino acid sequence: CAWSTTSGSEQFF. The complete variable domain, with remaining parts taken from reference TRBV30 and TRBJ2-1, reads SQTIHQWPATLVQPVGSPLSLECTVEGTSNPNLYWYRQAAGRGLQLLFYSVGIGQISSEVPQNLSASRPQDRQFILSSKKLLLSDSGFYLCAWSTTSGSEQFFGPGTRLTVL.

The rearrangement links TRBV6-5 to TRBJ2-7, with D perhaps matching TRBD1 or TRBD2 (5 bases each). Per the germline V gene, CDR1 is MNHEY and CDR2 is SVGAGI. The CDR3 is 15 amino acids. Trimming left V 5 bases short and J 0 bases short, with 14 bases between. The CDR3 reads CASSNPGRSSYEQYF. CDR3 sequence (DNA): TGTGCCAGCAGTAATCCGGGACGCAGCTCCTACGAGCAGTACTTC.

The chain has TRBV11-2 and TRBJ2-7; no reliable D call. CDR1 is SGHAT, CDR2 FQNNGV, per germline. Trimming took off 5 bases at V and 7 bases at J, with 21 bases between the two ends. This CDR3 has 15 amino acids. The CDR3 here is CASSPLPGLGNEQYF. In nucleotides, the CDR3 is TGTGCCAGCAGCCCCCTCCCAGGTTTGGGCAATGAGCAGTACTTC.

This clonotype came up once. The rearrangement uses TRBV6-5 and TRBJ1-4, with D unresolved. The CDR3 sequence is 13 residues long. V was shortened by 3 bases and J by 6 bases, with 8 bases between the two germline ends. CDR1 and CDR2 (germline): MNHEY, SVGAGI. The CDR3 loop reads CASSYTADEKLFF. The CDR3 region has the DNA TGTGCCAGCAGTTATACTGCGGATGAAAAACTGTTTTTT.

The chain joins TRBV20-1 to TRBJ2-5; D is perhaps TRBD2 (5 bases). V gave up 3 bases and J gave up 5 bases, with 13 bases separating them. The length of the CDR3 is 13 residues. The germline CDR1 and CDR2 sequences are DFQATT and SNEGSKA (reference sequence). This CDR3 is CSARAERRETQYF. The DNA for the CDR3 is TGCAGTGCTAGGGCGGAACGGAGGGAGACCCAGTACTTC.

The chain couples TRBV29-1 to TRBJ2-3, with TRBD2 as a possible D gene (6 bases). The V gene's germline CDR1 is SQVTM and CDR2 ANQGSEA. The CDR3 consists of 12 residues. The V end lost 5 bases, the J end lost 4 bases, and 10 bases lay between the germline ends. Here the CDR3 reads CSVKREADTQYF. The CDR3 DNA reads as TGCAGCGTTAAGAGGGAGGCAGATACGCAGTATTTT.

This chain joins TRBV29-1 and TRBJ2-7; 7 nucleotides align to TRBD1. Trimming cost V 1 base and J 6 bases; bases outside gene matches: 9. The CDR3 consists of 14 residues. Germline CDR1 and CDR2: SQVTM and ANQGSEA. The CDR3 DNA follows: TGCAGCGTTGAAGTTGCTTGGGCAGGGGGCGAGCAGTACTTC. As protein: CSVEVAWAGGEQYF.

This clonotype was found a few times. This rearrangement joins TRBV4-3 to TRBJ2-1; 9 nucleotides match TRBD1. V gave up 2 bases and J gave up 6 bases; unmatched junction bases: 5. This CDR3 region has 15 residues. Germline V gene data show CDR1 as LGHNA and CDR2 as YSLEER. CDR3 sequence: CASSQRDRVGNEQFF. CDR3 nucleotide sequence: TGCGCCAGCAGCCAAAGGGACAGGGTAGGCAATGAGCAGTTCTTC.